This T cell receptor (beta chain) was captured by sequencing in a study of shared clonotypes between healthy human individuals. All of the donors resided in Nashville, Tennessee, and each was a Caucasian adult. V trimming: 5 bases; J trimming: 4 bases; junction bases outside the gene matches: 8. The CDR3 length is 14 residues. Germline CDR1 and CDR2: SQVTM and ANQGSEA. In the source study's methods: Quality scores were absent from the junction-only immunoSEQ sequences, so filtering differed. The data were produced by immunoSEQ multiplex PCR, yet TCRdb's version contains in-frame clones alone and is incomplete. The V and J calls and clone size were taken over from that table, and D and trimming were inferred from the DNA. The table includes approximately 320,000 clones, approximately 79% detected once.

The sequenced sample was memory CD4+ T cells sorted from blood. Documented subset: CD45RA-negative fraction. The source of this sequence is a young man in good health. This rearrangement joins TRBV29-1 to TRBJ1-3; 7 bases are a match to TRBD1. For the CDR3, the DNA is TGCAGCGTTTTCTGGACAGGATACGGAAACACCATATATTTT. Its translation is CSVFWTGYGNTIYF.